This T cell receptor (beta chain) was profiled in a study of CD4 and CD8 cells across lung adenocarcinoma regions (dated by TCRdb to between 2017 and 2018). General notes on the study: The study compared tumor centers with tumor margins to examine intratumor heterogeneity of the T cell receptor repertoire.

Compared with the rest of its sample, this clonotype is medium-sized (0.01 to 0.1%). It has no known antigen specificity. Within one base of it there is no much larger clone, and no base qualities were kept. The library was produced with PCR. TCRdb names HiSeq X Ten as the instrument used. Starting from the raw public reads, TCRdb applied fastp trimming at Q25, assembled clones with MiXCR and retained in-frame beta chains. Rows are unified per CDR3 protein, each entry keeping the most common DNA and genes. The sample yields about 19,000 distinct CDR3 sequences; 45% to 55% were counted once. The ten largest account for roughly a fifth of the sample. The CDR3 measures 16 amino acids from cysteine to phenylalanine. Just the 48-base CDR3 DNA is kept, in frame starting at base 1. Per the germline V gene, SGHVS is the CDR1 and FNYEAQ is the CDR2. Germline trimming: 6 bases from V, 4 bases from J; junction bases outside gene matches: 10.

Patients with localized lung adenocarcinoma, a subtype of non-small cell lung cancer, were used as donors. These samples came from the margins of localized lung adenocarcinomas. For TCR repertoire analysis, CD4+ T cells from tumor tissue were profiled separately from CD8+ T cells. Sequenced input: CD4+ T cells from the margin of a lung tumor. This sample's cell subset or site label indicates: tumor margin region. The chain is encoded by TRBV7-6 joined to TRBJ2-3; the junction holds 10 bases that match TRBD1. This clonotype was obtained from a male donor with lung adenocarcinoma. The CD4 and CD8 labels of this study may be unreliable. This receptor has the CDR3 CASRGKGDRGADTQYF. The nucleotide sequence is given as TGTGCCAGCAGGGGAAAGGGGGACAGGGGTGCAGATACGCAGTATTTT.